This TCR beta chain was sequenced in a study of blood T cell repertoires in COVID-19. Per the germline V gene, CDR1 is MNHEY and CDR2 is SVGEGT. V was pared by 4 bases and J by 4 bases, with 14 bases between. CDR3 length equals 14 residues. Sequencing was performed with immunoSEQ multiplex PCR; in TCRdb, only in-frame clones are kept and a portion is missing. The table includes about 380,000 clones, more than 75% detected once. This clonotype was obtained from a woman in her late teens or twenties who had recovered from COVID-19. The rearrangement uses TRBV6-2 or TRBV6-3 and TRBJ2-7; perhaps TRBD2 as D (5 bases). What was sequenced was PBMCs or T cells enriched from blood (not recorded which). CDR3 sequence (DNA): TGTGCCAGCAGTTCCCCGGGAAACGATTACGAGCAGTACTTC. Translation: CASSSPGNDYEQYF.